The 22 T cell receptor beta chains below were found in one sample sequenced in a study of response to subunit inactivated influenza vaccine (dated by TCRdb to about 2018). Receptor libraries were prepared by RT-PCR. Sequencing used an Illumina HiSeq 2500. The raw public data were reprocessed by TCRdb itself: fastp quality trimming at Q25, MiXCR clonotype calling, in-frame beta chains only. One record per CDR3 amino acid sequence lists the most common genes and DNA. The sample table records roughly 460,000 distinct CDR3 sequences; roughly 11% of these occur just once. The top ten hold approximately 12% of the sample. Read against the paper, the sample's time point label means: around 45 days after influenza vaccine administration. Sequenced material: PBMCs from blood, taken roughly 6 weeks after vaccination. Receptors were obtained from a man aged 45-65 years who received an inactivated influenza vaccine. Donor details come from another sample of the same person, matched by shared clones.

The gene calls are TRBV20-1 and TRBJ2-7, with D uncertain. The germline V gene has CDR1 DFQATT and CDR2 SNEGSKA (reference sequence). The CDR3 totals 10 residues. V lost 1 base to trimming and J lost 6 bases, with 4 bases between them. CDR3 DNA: TGCAGTGCTAGAGTTCTCGAGCAGTACTTC. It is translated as CSARVLEQYF.

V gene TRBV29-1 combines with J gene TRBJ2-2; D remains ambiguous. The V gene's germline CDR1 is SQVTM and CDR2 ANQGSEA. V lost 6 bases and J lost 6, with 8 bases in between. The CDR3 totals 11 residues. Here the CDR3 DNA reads TGCAGCGTAGGTGGGGCCGGGGAGCTGTTTTTT. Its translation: CSVGGAGELFF.

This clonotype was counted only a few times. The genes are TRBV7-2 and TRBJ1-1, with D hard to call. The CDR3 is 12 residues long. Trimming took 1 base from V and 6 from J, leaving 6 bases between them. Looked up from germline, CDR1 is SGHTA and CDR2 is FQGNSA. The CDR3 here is CASSLVASEAFF. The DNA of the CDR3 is TGTGCCAGCAGCTTAGTCGCGTCTGAAGCTTTCTTT.

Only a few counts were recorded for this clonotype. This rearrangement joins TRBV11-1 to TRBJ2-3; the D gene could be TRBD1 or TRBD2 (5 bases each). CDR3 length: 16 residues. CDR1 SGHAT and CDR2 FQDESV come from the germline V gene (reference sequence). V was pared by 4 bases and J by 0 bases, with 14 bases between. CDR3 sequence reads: CASSYRDGDSTDTQYF. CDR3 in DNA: TGTGCCAGCAGCTACCGGGACGGAGACAGCACAGATACGCAGTATTTT.

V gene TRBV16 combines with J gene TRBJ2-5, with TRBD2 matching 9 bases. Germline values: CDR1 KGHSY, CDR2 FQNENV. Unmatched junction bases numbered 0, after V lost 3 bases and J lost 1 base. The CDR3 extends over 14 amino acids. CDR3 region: CASSQREGQETQYF. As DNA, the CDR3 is TGTGCCAGCAGCCAGCGGGAGGGCCAAGAGACCCAGTACTTC.

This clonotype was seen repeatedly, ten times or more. This chain's CDR3 is CASNLIEQDEQYF. The DNA of the CDR3 is TGTGCCAGCAATTTAATCGAACAGGACGAGCAGTACTTC. The rearrangement links TRBV2 to TRBJ2-7; TRBD1 might be the D (5 bases). The CDR3 is 13 residues long. Germline V gene data show CDR1 as SNHLY and CDR2 as FYNNEI. V gave up 7 bases and J gave up 5 bases, with 15 bases separating them.

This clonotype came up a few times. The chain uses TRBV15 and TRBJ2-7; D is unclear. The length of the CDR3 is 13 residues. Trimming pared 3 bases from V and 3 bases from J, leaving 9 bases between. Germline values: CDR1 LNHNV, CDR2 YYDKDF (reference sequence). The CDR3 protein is CATSSADVYEQYF. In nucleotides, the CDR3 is TGTGCCACCAGCAGTGCAGATGTCTACGAGCAGTACTTC.

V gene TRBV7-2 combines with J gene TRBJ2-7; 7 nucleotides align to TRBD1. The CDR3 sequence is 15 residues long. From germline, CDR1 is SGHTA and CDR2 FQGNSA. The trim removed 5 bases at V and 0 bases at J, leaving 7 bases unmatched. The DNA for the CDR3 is TGTGCCAGCAGCGCCCAGGGGGACAGCTCCTACGAGCAGTACTTC. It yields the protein CASSAQGDSSYEQYF.

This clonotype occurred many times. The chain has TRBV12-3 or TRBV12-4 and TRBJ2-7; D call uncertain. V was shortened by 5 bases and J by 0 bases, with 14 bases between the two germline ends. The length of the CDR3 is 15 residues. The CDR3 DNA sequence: TGTGCCAGCAGTGAAGACGACGGGCACTCCTACGAGCAGTACTTC. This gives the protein CASSEDDGHSYEQYF.

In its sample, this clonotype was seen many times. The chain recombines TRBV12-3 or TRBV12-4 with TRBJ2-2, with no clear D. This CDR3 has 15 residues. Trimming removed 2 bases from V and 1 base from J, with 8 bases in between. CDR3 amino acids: CASSLSGRNTGELFF. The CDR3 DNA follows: TGTGCCAGCAGTTTATCGGGTCGGAACACCGGGGAGCTGTTTTTT.

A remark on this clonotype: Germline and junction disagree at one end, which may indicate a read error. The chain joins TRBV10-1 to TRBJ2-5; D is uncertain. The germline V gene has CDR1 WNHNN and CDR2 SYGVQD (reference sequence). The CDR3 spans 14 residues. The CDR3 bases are TGCGCCAACAGTGAAGACGGATCATTCGGGACCCAGTACTTC. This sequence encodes CANSEDGSFGTQYF.

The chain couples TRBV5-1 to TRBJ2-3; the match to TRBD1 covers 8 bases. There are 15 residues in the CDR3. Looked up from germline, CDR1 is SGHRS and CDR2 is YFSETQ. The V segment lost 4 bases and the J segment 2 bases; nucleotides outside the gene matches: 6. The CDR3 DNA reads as TGCGCCAGCAGCCTAGACAGGGGAGACACAGATACGCAGTATTTT. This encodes CASSLDRGDTDTQYF.

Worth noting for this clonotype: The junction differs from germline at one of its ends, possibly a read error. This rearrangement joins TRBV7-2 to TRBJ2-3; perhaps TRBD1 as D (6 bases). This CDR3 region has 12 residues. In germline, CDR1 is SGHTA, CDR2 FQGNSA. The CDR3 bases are TGCGCCAGCAGTTCAGGGGTAGATACGCAGTATTTT. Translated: CASSSGVDTQYF.

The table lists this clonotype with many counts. For the CDR3, the DNA is TGTGCCAGCAGCCCGGGACCATTGAACACCGGGGAGCTGTTTTTT. Protein: CASSPGPLNTGELFF. The chain is built from TRBV12-3 or TRBV12-4 and TRBJ2-2, with D possibly called TRBD1 or TRBD2 (5 bases each). Trimming shortened V by 6 bases and J by 1 base, and 12 bases separated the two germline ends. CDR3 length: 15 amino acids.

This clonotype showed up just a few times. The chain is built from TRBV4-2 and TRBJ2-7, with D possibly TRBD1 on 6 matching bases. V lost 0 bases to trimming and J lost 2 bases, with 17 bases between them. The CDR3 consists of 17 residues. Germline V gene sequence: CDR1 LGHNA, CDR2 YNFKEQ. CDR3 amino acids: CASSQEISGQTTYEQYF. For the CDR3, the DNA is TGTGCCAGCAGCCAAGAAATCTCGGGACAAACAACCTACGAGCAGTACTTC.

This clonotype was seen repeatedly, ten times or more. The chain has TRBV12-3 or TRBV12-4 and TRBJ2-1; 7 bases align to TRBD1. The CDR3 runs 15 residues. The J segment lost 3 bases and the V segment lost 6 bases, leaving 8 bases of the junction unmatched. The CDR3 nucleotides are TGTGCCAGCAGCCTCCCGGGACAGATCTACAATGAGCAGTTCTTC. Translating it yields CASSLPGQIYNEQFF.

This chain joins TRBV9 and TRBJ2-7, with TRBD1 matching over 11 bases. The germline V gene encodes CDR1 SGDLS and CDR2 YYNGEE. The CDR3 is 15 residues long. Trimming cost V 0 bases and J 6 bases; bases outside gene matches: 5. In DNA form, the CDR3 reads TGTGCCAGCAGCGTAGGAGGGACAGGGGGGGGCGAGCAGTACTTC. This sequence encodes CASSVGGTGGGEQYF.

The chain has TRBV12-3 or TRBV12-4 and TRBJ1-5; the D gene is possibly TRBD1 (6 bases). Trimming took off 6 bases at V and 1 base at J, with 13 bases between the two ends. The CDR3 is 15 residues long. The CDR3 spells CASRDSGASNQPQHF. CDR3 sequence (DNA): TGTGCCAGCAGAGACTCAGGGGCGAGCAATCAGCCCCAGCATTTT.

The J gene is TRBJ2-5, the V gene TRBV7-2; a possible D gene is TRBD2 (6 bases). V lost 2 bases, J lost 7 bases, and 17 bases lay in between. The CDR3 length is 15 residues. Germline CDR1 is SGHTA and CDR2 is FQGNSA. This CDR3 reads CASSLNSGGVGTQYF. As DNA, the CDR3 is TGTGCCAGCAGCTTAAATAGCGGAGGCGTAGGGACCCAGTACTTC.

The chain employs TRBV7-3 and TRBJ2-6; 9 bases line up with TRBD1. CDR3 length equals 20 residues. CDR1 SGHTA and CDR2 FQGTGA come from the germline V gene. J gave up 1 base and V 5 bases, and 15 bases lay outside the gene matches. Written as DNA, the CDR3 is TGTGCCAGCAGCCCCAGACGTAGGACAGGGGAGGCTTCTGGGGCCAACGTCCTGACTTTC. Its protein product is CASSPRRRTGEASGANVLTF.

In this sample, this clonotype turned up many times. CDR3 protein: CASSLGQGNSPLHF. As DNA, the CDR3 is TGCGCCAGCAGCTTGGGACAGGGGAATTCACCCCTCCACTTT. The chain recombines TRBV5-1 with TRBJ1-6; 8 nucleotides line up with TRBD1. Germline CDR1 SGHRS, CDR2 YFSETQ. The CDR3 is 14 amino acids. J gave up 7 bases and V 0 bases, and 0 bases lay outside the gene matches. The whole variable domain, filled in from reference TRBV5-1 and TRBJ1-6, reads KAGVTQTPRYLIKTRGQQVTLSCSPISGHRSVSWYQQTPGQGLQFLFEYFSETQRNKGNFPGRFSGRQFSNSRSEMNVSTLELGDSALYLCASSLGQGNSPLHFGNGTRLTVT.

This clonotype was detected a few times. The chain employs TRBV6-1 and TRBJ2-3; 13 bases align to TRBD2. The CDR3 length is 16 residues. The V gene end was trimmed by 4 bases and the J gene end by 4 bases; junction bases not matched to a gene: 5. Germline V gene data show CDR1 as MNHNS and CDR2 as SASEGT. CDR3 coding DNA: TGTGCCAGCAGTGGTCCGACTAGCGGGGGGCCAGATACGCAGTATTTT. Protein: CASSGPTSGGPDTQYF.